This is a list of T cell receptor beta chains from one sample in a study of blood T cells in healthy people across ages. Using its own MiXCR run on the 5' RACE reads, TCRdb lists one record per CDR3 protein. Of roughly 680,000 distinct CDR3 sequences detected, around 21% appear once; the ten largest clones hold roughly 3.9%. Sequencing used blood. All receptors come from a man between 70 and 80 years old in good health. Each CDR3 is given with its conserved first and last residue.

j_gene,v_gene,CDR3aa
TRBJ2-7,TRBV20-1,CSATDRESYEQYF
TRBJ2-7,TRBV7-8,CASSSLSGTDAYEQYF
TRBJ1-4,TRBV7-9,CASSLGRSNEKLFF
TRBJ2-2,TRBV6-6,CASRKLANTGELFF
TRBJ1-1,TRBV30,CAWSRARTEAFF
TRBJ1-2,TRBV20-1,CSQGQSDGYTF
TRBJ2-1,TRBV6-2/TRBV6-3,CASSYSRAGGSYEQFF
NA,TRBV2,CASRVHSPETQYF
NA,TRBV20-1,CSARYHQGGEQFF
NA,TRBV6-5,CASSHLTHQETQYF
TRBJ1-4,TRBV6-1,CASFDRGLSNEKLFF
TRBJ2-2,TRBV5-1,CASSLRTSATGELFF
TRBJ2-7,TRBV6-2/TRBV6-3,CASQKDTSSYEQYF
TRBJ2-7,TRBV2,CASSRTVSYEQYF
TRBJ1-4,TRBV28,CASSLMGRGDEKLFF
TRBJ2-3,TRBV5-6,CASSSWDRGRTDTQYF
TRBJ2-6,TRBV20-1,CSARADSSGANVLTF
TRBJ1-1,TRBV2,CASSVGLEAFF
TRBJ2-1,TRBV18,CASSPVTSPYNEQFF
TRBJ2-7,TRBV3-1,CASSPFGLENYEQYF
TRBJ1-6,TRBV5-6,CASSCDRYNSPLHF
TRBJ2-2,TRBV9,CASSVRGDTGELFF
TRBJ2-3,TRBV7-9,CASSYDRTDTQYF
TRBJ2-7,TRBV11-2,CASSLTTGNWDEQYF
TRBJ1-5,TRBV5-5,CASSLRQDGNQPQHF
TRBJ2-3,TRBV28,CASRAQGASGDTQYF
TRBJ1-5,TRBV5-5,CASSLDGRGQPQHF
TRBJ1-4,TRBV5-1,CASSLFGSTNEKLFF
NA,TRBV7-2,CASSLTLAGSEQFF
TRBJ2-1,TRBV24-1,CATSDPGLGNEQFF
TRBJ1-5,TRBV27,CASSPDVGTARDQPQHF
TRBJ2-1,TRBV6-5,CTSLGGPYNEQFF
TRBJ2-5,TRBV5-1,CASSGGTGSEETQYF
TRBJ2-1,TRBV11-2,CASSLGGTNSYNEQFF
TRBJ2-1,TRBV5-1,CASGREGGPSVNEQFF
TRBJ2-3,TRBV27,CASSLLLAGVPDTQYF
NA,TRBV20-1,CSASYTSYEQYF
TRBJ2-2,TRBV10-3,CAITGSPTGELFF
TRBJ1-1,TRBV6-5,CASSYSKGKGEAFF
TRBJ2-1,TRBV29-1,CSVEPGTSGSYNEQFF
TRBJ1-5,TRBV20-1,CSARDEGDQPQHF
NA,TRBV7-2,CASSLLTGGSYEQYF
TRBJ2-3,TRBV27,CASSFYRVTDTQYF
TRBJ2-1,TRBV20-1,CSAGLAVNEQFF
TRBJ1-5,TRBV30,CAWTPFGTGANQPQHF
TRBJ1-1,TRBV5-1,CASSFAGQDTEAFF
TRBJ1-4,TRBV4-1,CASSQDGTGGEKLFF
TRBJ2-2,TRBV6-1,CASSPRDGRGELFF